The present entry profiles one T cell receptor beta chain with its context. Exclusion of patients followed from uncontrolled infection, other autoimmune disease, pregnancy or lactation. TCR beta CDR3 regions were amplified from RNA transcripts. First-round RT-PCR with HTBI primers amplified the TCR CDR3 region. MiXCR, applied by TCRdb to the multiplex PCR reads, yields one record per CDR3 protein. The repertoire holds approximately 690,000 distinct CDR3 sequences, with roughly 15% as singletons. The V end was cut by 6 bases, the J end by 9 bases, with 15 bases between. Germline V gene data show CDR1 as MNHEY and CDR2 as SMNVEV (reference sequence). This CDR3 spans 13 amino acids. These data come from a study of T cells in Graves' hyperthyroidism and ophthalmopathy.

The origin of this receptor is a woman aged 45-60 years with Graves' ophthalmopathy. The sequencing sample was made of blood. The genes are TRBV27 and TRBJ1-5; D is unclear. Here the CDR3 reads CASRQGSWGPQHF. In nucleotides, the CDR3 is TGTGCCAGCAGACAAGGGTCCTGGGGGCCCCAGCATTTT.